The clone carrying this T cell receptor beta chain appeared a few times. This entry comes from a study of cytomegalovirus exposure and HLA in healthy donors. Trimming took off 3 bases at V and 1 base at J, with 10 bases between the two ends. The CDR3 runs to 15 residues. Germline-derived CDR1 and CDR2 are LNHDA and SQIVND (reference sequence). The PCR made use of 60 Vbeta and 13 Jbeta primers. Repertoires were generated with immunoSEQ multiplex PCR, while TCRdb's copy carries only in-frame clones and drops some. The sample includes 100,000 to 150,000 clones, around 75% of them seen just once. This TCR derives from a man aged 55 to 69 in good health and CMV-seropositive. This chain connects TRBV19 to TRBJ2-1; tentative D call: TRBD2 (6 bases). Sequenced material: PBMCs. CDR3 loop: CASSMQGTSYNEQFF. In DNA form, the CDR3 reads TGTGCCAGTAGTATGCAAGGGACTTCCTACAATGAGCAGTTCTTC.